This TCR beta chain was identified during a study of vaccination and CD4 T cells after COVID-19 (dated by TCRdb to the early 2020s). Background on the whole study: Convalescent patients had a positive SARS-CoV-2 result on nasal swab PCR, and of these patients, fewer than ten had mild disease and one had severe disease. The convalescent cohort included six males and four females, with two Hispanic individuals, seven Caucasians, two Asians and one multiracial person. Participants got two doses of the Pfizer-BioNTech BNT162b2 vaccine (n=8) or two doses of the Moderna mRNA-1273 vaccine (n=2). Post-COVID blood samples were collected from convalescent patients a median of approximately 93 days after diagnosis, with a range of about 30 to 161 days. The time from the second vaccine dose to post-vaccine blood sampling had a median of roughly 70 days and ranged from 14 to 241 days. For stimulating the cultures, overlapping spike peptide pools were used, derived from SARS-CoV-2 as well as from the common cold coronaviruses HCoV-NL63, HCoV-OC43 and HCoV-229E. Control cultures received a CEFX viral epitope pool as the positive control, an HIV-1 Nef peptide pool as the negative control, or no peptide. The spike-specific CD4+ TCR repertoire was compared before and after mRNA vaccination in ten to eleven COVID-19 convalescent patients and a few infection-naive healthy vaccine recipients. The paper's findings and limits, for the study overall: Relatively few convalescent patients were included in the study, and early timepoints after natural infection were not analyzed. In convalescent patients, a median around 90% of post-vaccine SARS-CoV-2-reactive clones were detected only after vaccination, suggesting vaccine-specific priming. Of the vaccine-specific clones in convalescent patients, 304 of 307, or nearly all, reacted only to SARS-CoV-2 spike and did not cross-react with common cold coronaviruses. Although the median number of SARS-CoV-2-reactive clonotypes went up from roughly 23 after infection to 35 to 40 after vaccination, the increase was not significant.

The library was produced with PCR. At the Johns Hopkins FTIC core, DNA from the cultured CD4+ T cells underwent TCR sequencing with the Oncomine TCR Beta short-read assay. The QIAamp micro DNA kit was used to extract genomic DNA from the cultured CD4+ T cells. The Oncomine TCR Beta libraries from cultured CD4+ T cells were pooled using unique dual indexes and then sequenced on an Illumina iSeq 100. In the authors' own workflow: Non-productive sequences were removed, and CDR3s not starting with C, not ending with F or W, or shorter than 7 amino acids were discarded. Antigen-specific clonotypes were identified with the MANAFEST web application by comparing peptide-stimulated wells with reference and other culture wells. An FDR below 0.05, an odds ratio above 5, and a productive frequency above 0.1% in at least two of three replicate wells were required for clones to be considered positive. Clonotypes that were significantly expanded in both SARS-CoV-2 spike wells and at least one common cold coronavirus spike condition were defined as cross-reactive. Levenshtein distances (stringdist) and unrooted phylogenetic trees (ape) in R version 3.6.1 were used to assess CDR3 homology. Using fastp at Q25 and MiXCR, TCRdb reprocessed the public reads and kept productive beta chains. Under each unique CDR3 protein, matching rows form one entry showing the most common genes and DNA. TCRdb, rather than the study authors, made the V and J calls. This sample comprises some 15,000 distinct CDR3 sequences, 53% of them detected only once. The biggest ten clones account for approximately 12% of the sample.

The sample's treatment or condition label, decoded: approximately 9-day PBMC culture with coronavirus spike peptide pools or control peptides (ViraFEST assay). The study used the ViraFEST assay, which expanded antigen-specific T cells with peptide pools and then identified expanded clonotypes by TCR sequencing. Positive SARS-CoV-2 PCR tests in the convalescent patients dated from March to December 2020, before Alpha, Beta and Delta variants emerged in the United States. PBMCs were cultured at roughly 1.9 million per well in IMDM supplemented with about 5.5% human AB serum and 9 to 10 IU/ml IL-2, with approximately 10 ug/ml peptide pools added. On days 3 and 7, half of the culture medium was replaced with fresh IL-2-containing medium. After about 10 days of culture, CD4+ T cells were isolated by negative selection using the EasySep CD4+ T cell isolation kit. Ficoll-Paque Plus gradient centrifugation was used to isolate PBMCs from whole blood, and the isolated PBMCs were then either used fresh or cryopreserved at -140C. In general, triplicate wells were set up for every culture condition.

In this sample, this clonotype turned up a few times. Its antigen has not been determined. Base qualities are missing; no much larger clone stands one base away. The CDR3 starts with the cysteine, ends with the phenylalanine, and has 13 residues. The kept DNA is CDR3 alone, 39 bases in frame from the first base. V lost 1 base and J lost 7 bases; the stretch between them is 8 bases long. The germline V gene gives CDR1 as SGHTA and CDR2 as FQGTGA. The source material was CD4+ T cells from blood, cultured in vitro. Recombination connected TRBV7-3 to TRBJ1-5, with an unclear D gene assignment. This clonotype was obtained from a human donor who had recovered from COVID-19. In nucleotides, the sequence is TGTGCCAGCAGCTTAAATGCGGGGCAGCCCCAGCATTTT. This is translated as CASSLNAGQPQHF.